The rows below give T cell receptor beta chains drawn from one sample of a study of T cell responses to AZD1222 COVID-19 vaccine. Data came from immunoSEQ multiplex PCR; TCRdb stores just in-frame clones and leaves some out. Among some 100,000 clones listed, about 90% were seen once. This material consisted of peripheral blood, taken on day 0 of AZD1222 vaccination. Receptors originate from an adult in good health. CDR3s include the opening cysteine and the closing phenylalanine or tryptophan. The order of the fields is D gene, J gene, V gene, clone size, CDR3 protein, CDR3 DNA. A D gene is named only where the DNA matches it firmly. Size values are once, few and many counts, or a class for expanded clones, and some rows have none.

d_gene: -
j_gene: TRBJ2-1
v_gene: TRBV6-4
abundance: once
CDR3aa: CASSDPQRGYNEQFF
CDR3nt: TGTGCCAGCAGTGACCCTCAAAGGGGATACAATGAGCAGTTCTTC

d_gene: TRBD1
j_gene: TRBJ1-2
v_gene: TRBV7-8
abundance: -
CDR3aa: CASSLGTGDNHNYGYTF
CDR3nt: TGTGCCAGCAGCTTGGGGACAGGGGACAACCATAACTATGGCTACACCTTC

d_gene: -
j_gene: TRBJ1-1
v_gene: TRBV12-3/TRBV12-4
abundance: -
CDR3aa: CASSLASVEAFF
CDR3nt: TGTGCCAGCAGTTTGGCGTCGGTGGAAGCTTTCTTT

d_gene: -
j_gene: TRBJ1-3
v_gene: TRBV29-1
abundance: -
CDR3aa: CSVGGESGNTIYF
CDR3nt: TGCAGCGTTGGCGGGGAAAGTGGAAACACCATATATTTT

d_gene: TRBD1
j_gene: TRBJ1-4
v_gene: TRBV30
abundance: -
CDR3aa: CAWSEVGAGGGYEKLFF
CDR3nt: TGTGCCTGGAGTGAAGTTGGGGCAGGGGGCGGGTATGAAAAACTGTTTTTT

d_gene: -
j_gene: TRBJ1-1
v_gene: TRBV7-2
abundance: -
CDR3aa: CASSQLGINTEAFF
CDR3nt: TGTGCCAGCAGCCAACTCGGGATTAACACTGAAGCTTTCTTT

d_gene: -
j_gene: TRBJ1-1
v_gene: TRBV28
abundance: -
CDR3aa: CASSLWADPNTEAFF
CDR3nt: TGTGCCAGCAGTTTATGGGCAGACCCTAACACTGAAGCTTTCTTT

d_gene: -
j_gene: TRBJ1-1
v_gene: TRBV2
abundance: -
CDR3aa: CASSGRGLTEAFF
CDR3nt: TGTGCCAGCAGTGGTAGGGGTCTGACCGAAGCTTTCTTT

d_gene: -
j_gene: TRBJ2-1
v_gene: TRBV5-1
abundance: -
CDR3aa: CASSLLANSYNEQFF
CDR3nt: TGCGCCAGCAGCCTCCTAGCGAACTCCTACAATGAGCAGTTCTTC

d_gene: TRBD1
j_gene: TRBJ1-2
v_gene: TRBV4-1
abundance: -
CDR3aa: CASSQRQGRSGYGYTF
CDR3nt: TGCGCCAGCAGCCAGAGACAGGGCAGGAGCGGCTATGGCTACACCTTC

d_gene: -
j_gene: TRBJ1-6
v_gene: TRBV19
abundance: -
CDR3aa: CASSIAGTDSPLHF
CDR3nt: TGTGCCAGTAGTATAGCGGGGACTGATTCACCCCTCCACTTT

d_gene: TRBD2
j_gene: TRBJ2-1
v_gene: TRBV28
abundance: -
CDR3aa: CASSRLGLAGNEQFF
CDR3nt: TGTGCCAGCAGTCGCCTGGGACTAGCGGGCAATGAGCAGTTCTTC

d_gene: -
j_gene: TRBJ1-6
v_gene: TRBV7-2
abundance: -
CDR3aa: CASSLAPTFNSPLHF
CDR3nt: TGTGCCAGCAGCTTAGCGCCGACCTTTAATTCACCCCTCCACTTT

d_gene: -
j_gene: TRBJ2-4
v_gene: TRBV7-8
abundance: -
CDR3aa: CASSLGRDQYF
CDR3nt: TGTGCCAGCAGCTTAGGGCGGGATCAGTACTTC

d_gene: -
j_gene: TRBJ1-4
v_gene: TRBV28
abundance: -
CDR3aa: CASRGDLLNEKLFF
CDR3nt: TGTGCCAGTAGGGGGGATTTGCTTAATGAAAAACTGTTTTTT

d_gene: TRBD2
j_gene: TRBJ2-7
v_gene: TRBV9
abundance: -
CDR3aa: CASSGREGYF
CDR3nt: TGTGCCAGCAGCGGTAGGGAGGGGTACTTC

d_gene: TRBD1
j_gene: TRBJ2-2
v_gene: TRBV7-3
abundance: -
CDR3aa: CASSFGDRVAGELFF
CDR3nt: TGTGCCAGCAGCTTTGGCGACAGGGTGGCCGGGGAGCTGTTTTTT

d_gene: TRBD1
j_gene: TRBJ2-7
v_gene: TRBV2
abundance: once
CDR3aa: CASNPTGPSYEQYF
CDR3nt: TGTGCCAGCAACCCGACAGGGCCCTCCTACGAGCAGTACTTC

d_gene: -
j_gene: TRBJ1-4
v_gene: TRBV3-1/TRBV3-2
abundance: -
CDR3aa: CASSLGATGYEKLFF
CDR3nt: TGTGCCAGCAGCCTCGGGGCCACCGGGTATGAAAAACTGTTTTTT

d_gene: TRBD2
j_gene: TRBJ2-7
v_gene: TRBV27
abundance: -
CDR3aa: CASSITSGASYEQYF
CDR3nt: TGTGCCAGCAGTATTACTAGCGGGGCCTCCTACGAGCAGTACTTC

d_gene: -
j_gene: TRBJ2-3
v_gene: TRBV7-3
abundance: -
CDR3aa: CASSSSGSRGADTQYF
CDR3nt: TGTGCCAGCAGCTCTTCCGGGAGCAGAGGCGCAGATACGCAGTATTTT

d_gene: -
j_gene: TRBJ2-3
v_gene: TRBV14
abundance: -
CDR3aa: CASSLQDTQYF
CDR3nt: TGTGCCAGCAGCCTACAGGATACGCAGTATTTT

d_gene: -
j_gene: TRBJ2-2
v_gene: TRBV6-5
abundance: -
CDR3aa: CASSYSAHTGELFF
CDR3nt: TGTGCCAGCAGTTACTCGGCGCACACCGGGGAGCTGTTTTTT

d_gene: TRBD1
j_gene: TRBJ2-7
v_gene: TRBV5-1
abundance: -
CDR3aa: CASSLATGGAYEQYF
CDR3nt: TGCGCCAGCAGCTTGGCTACAGGGGGAGCCTACGAGCAGTACTTC

d_gene: -
j_gene: TRBJ2-1
v_gene: TRBV12-5
abundance: -
CDR3aa: CASGLARSGGINEQFF
CDR3nt: TGTGCTAGTGGTTTGGCGAGGTCCGGCGGGATCAATGAGCAGTTCTTC

d_gene: -
j_gene: TRBJ2-2
v_gene: TRBV18
abundance: -
CDR3aa: CASSPQGTHGELFF
CDR3nt: TGTGCCAGCTCACCTCAAGGGACCCACGGGGAGCTGTTTTTT

d_gene: -
j_gene: TRBJ1-6
v_gene: TRBV19
abundance: -
CDR3aa: CASKDGTAFNSPLHF
CDR3nt: TGTGCCAGTAAAGATGGGACCGCTTTTAATTCACCCCTCCACTTT

d_gene: TRBD1
j_gene: TRBJ2-7
v_gene: TRBV4-2
abundance: -
CDR3aa: CASSQGKGQASYEQYF
CDR3nt: TGTGCCAGCAGCCAGGGGAAAGGACAGGCTTCCTACGAGCAGTACTTC

d_gene: TRBD1
j_gene: TRBJ1-6
v_gene: TRBV28
abundance: -
CDR3aa: CASSPRQGWSPLHF
CDR3nt: TGTGCCAGCAGTCCCAGACAGGGGTGGTCACCCCTCCACTTT

d_gene: -
j_gene: TRBJ1-2
v_gene: TRBV28
abundance: -
CDR3aa: CAIPNGYTF
CDR3nt: TGTGCCATCCCAAATGGCTACACCTTC

d_gene: TRBD2
j_gene: TRBJ2-1
v_gene: TRBV27
abundance: -
CDR3aa: CASRSRAGGANEQFF
CDR3nt: TGTGCCAGCAGATCGCGGGCGGGAGGAGCCAATGAGCAGTTCTTC

d_gene: -
j_gene: TRBJ2-7
v_gene: TRBV28
abundance: -
CDR3aa: CASRDKVEPQYF
CDR3nt: TGTGCCAGCAGAGACAAAGTGGAGCCGCAGTACTTC

d_gene: -
j_gene: TRBJ1-5
v_gene: TRBV6-5
abundance: -
CDR3aa: CATARGDQPQHF
CDR3nt: TGTGCGACGGCCAGGGGTGATCAGCCCCAGCATTTT

d_gene: TRBD1
j_gene: TRBJ1-6
v_gene: TRBV11-2
abundance: once
CDR3aa: CASSLEQGSNSPLHF
CDR3nt: TGTGCCAGCAGCTTAGAACAGGGGTCGAATTCACCCCTCCACTTT

d_gene: TRBD1
j_gene: TRBJ1-2
v_gene: TRBV28
abundance: -
CDR3aa: CASGQGYGYTF
CDR3nt: TGTGCCAGCGGACAGGGATATGGCTACACCTTC

d_gene: TRBD1
j_gene: TRBJ1-2
v_gene: TRBV6-1
abundance: -
CDR3aa: CASSEPGQRRFDYGYTF
CDR3nt: TGTGCCAGCAGTGAGCCGGGACAGCGAAGATTTGACTATGGCTACACCTTC

d_gene: -
j_gene: TRBJ2-5
v_gene: TRBV28
abundance: once
CDR3aa: CASRDSVQETQYF
CDR3nt: TGTGCCAGCAGGGACAGCGTCCAAGAGACCCAGTACTTC

d_gene: TRBD1
j_gene: TRBJ1-6
v_gene: TRBV20-1
abundance: -
CDR3aa: CSASVGTGGSYNSPLHF
CDR3nt: TGCAGTGCTAGTGTAGGGACAGGGGGCTCCTATAATTCACCCCTCCACTTT

d_gene: -
j_gene: TRBJ1-1
v_gene: TRBV7-3
abundance: once
CDR3aa: CASSSQVGDTEAFF
CDR3nt: TGTGCCAGCAGCTCTCAGGTGGGAGACACTGAAGCTTTCTTT

d_gene: -
j_gene: TRBJ2-3
v_gene: TRBV30
abundance: -
CDR3aa: CAWLPYAGLSTDTQYF
CDR3nt: TGTGCCTGGCTACCCTATGCGGGTCTTAGCACAGATACGCAGTATTTT

d_gene: -
j_gene: TRBJ2-7
v_gene: TRBV4-2
abundance: -
CDR3aa: CASSPTITGFSYEQYF
CDR3nt: TGTGCCAGCAGCCCCACAATTACAGGTTTCTCCTACGAGCAGTACTTC

d_gene: -
j_gene: TRBJ1-1
v_gene: TRBV9
abundance: -
CDR3aa: CASRVNPPSANLNTEAFF
CDR3nt: TGTGCCAGCAGGGTAAACCCGCCCTCGGCGAATCTCAACACTGAAGCTTTCTTT

d_gene: -
j_gene: TRBJ2-7
v_gene: TRBV19
abundance: -
CDR3aa: CASSIAWPKLSYEQYF
CDR3nt: TGTGCCAGTAGTATAGCATGGCCGAAACTCTCCTACGAGCAGTACTTC

d_gene: -
j_gene: TRBJ1-6
v_gene: TRBV27
abundance: -
CDR3aa: CASSQWGGGSYNSPLHF
CDR3nt: TGTGCCAGCAGCCAGTGGGGGGGCGGCTCCTATAATTCACCCCTCCACTTT

d_gene: -
j_gene: TRBJ2-1
v_gene: TRBV9
abundance: -
CDR3aa: CASSVVPDYNEQFF
CDR3nt: TGTGCCAGCAGCGTAGTTCCGGATTACAATGAGCAGTTCTTC

d_gene: -
j_gene: TRBJ1-3
v_gene: TRBV6-1
abundance: once
CDR3aa: CASSDSWVGSLAGNTIYF
CDR3nt: TGTGCCAGCAGTGATTCATGGGTCGGGAGCTTGGCTGGAAACACCATATATTTT